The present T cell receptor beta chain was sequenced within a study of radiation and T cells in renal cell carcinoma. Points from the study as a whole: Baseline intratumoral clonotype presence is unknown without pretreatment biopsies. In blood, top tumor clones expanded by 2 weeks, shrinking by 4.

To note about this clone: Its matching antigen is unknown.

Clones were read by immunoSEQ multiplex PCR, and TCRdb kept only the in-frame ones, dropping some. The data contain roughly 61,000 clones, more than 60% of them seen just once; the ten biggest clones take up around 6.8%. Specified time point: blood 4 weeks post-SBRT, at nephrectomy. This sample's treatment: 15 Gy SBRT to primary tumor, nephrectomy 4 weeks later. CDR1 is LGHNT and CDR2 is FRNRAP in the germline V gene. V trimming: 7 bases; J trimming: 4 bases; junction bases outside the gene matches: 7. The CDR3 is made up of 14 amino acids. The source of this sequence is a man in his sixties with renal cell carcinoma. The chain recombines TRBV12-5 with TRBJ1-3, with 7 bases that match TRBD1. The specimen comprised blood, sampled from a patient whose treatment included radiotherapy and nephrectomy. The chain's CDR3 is CASALGQPGNTIYF. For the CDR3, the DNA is TGTGCTAGTGCCTTGGGACAGCCCGGAAACACCATATATTTT.